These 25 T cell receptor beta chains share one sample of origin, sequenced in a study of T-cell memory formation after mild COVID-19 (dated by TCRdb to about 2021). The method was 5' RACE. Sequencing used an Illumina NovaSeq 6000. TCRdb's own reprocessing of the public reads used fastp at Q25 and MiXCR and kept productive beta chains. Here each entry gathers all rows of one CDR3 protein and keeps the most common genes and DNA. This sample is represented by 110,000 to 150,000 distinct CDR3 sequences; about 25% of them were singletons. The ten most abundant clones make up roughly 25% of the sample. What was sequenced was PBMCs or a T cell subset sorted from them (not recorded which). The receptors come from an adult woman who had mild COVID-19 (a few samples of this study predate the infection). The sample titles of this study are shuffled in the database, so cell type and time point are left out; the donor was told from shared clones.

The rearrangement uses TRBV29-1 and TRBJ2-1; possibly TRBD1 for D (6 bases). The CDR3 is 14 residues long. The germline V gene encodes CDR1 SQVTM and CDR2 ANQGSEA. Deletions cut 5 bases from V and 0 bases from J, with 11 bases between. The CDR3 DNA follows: TGCAGCGTTCGAGGGGGTAGCTCCTACAATGAGCAGTTCTTC. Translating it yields CSVRGGSSYNEQFF.

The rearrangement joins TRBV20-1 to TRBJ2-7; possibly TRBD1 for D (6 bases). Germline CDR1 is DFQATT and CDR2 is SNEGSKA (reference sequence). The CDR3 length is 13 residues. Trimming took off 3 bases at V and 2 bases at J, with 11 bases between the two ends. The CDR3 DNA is TGCAGTGCTAGGGAGACAGGTGCCTACGAGCAGTACTTC. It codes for CSARETGAYEQYF.

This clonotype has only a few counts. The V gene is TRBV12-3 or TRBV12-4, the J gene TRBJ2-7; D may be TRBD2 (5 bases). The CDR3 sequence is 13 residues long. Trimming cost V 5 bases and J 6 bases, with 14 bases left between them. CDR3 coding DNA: TGTGCCAGCAGTCTAGGACTCATCGCCGAGCAGTACTTC. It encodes CASSLGLIAEQYF.

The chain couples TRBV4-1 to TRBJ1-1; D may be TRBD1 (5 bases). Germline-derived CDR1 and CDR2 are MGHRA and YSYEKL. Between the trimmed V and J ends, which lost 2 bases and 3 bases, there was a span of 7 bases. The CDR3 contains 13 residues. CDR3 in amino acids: CASSQRGDTEAFF. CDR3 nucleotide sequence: TGCGCCAGCAGCCAACGGGGGGACACTGAAGCTTTCTTT.

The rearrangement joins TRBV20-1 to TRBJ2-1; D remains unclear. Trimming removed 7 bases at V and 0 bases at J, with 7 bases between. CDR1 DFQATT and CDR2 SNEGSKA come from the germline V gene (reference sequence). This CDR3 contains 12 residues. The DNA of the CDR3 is TGCAGTGTTGCGCTCTCCTACAATGAGCAGTTCTTC. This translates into CSVALSYNEQFF.

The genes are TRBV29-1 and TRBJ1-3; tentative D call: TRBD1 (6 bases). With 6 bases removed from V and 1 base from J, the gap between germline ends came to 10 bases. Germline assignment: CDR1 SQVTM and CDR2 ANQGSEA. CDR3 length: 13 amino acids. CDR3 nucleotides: TGCAGCGTGGAAACAGGGTCTGGAAACACCATATATTTT. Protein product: CSVETGSGNTIYF.

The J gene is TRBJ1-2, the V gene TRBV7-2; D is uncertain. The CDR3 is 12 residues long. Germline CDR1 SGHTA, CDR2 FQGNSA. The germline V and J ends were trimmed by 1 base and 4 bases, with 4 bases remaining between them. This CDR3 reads CASSLGLYGYTF. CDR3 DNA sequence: TGTGCCAGCAGCTTAGGTCTCTATGGCTACACCTTC.

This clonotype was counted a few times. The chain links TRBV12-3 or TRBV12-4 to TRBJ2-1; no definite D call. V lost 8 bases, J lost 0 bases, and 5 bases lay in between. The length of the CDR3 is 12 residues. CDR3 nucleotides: TGTGCCAGCTATCGCTCCTACAATGAGCAGTTCTTC. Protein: CASYRSYNEQFF.

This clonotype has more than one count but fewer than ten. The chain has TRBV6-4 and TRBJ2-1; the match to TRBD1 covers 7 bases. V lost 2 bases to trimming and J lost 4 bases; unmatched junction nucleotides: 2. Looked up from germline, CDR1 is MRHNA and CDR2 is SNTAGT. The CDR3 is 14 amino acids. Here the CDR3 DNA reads TGTGCCAGCAGTGACGGACAGGAGTACAATGAGCAGTTCTTC. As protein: CASSDGQEYNEQFF.

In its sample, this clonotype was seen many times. CDR3 in amino acids: CASTSTGSYEQYF. In DNA form, the CDR3 reads TGTGCCAGCACCTCGACAGGCTCCTACGAGCAGTACTTC. The chain joins TRBV7-2 to TRBJ2-7; D is perhaps TRBD1 (6 bases). Germline CDR1 is SGHTA and CDR2 is FQGNSA. There are 13 residues in the CDR3. V was pared by 7 bases and J by 0 bases, with 10 bases between.

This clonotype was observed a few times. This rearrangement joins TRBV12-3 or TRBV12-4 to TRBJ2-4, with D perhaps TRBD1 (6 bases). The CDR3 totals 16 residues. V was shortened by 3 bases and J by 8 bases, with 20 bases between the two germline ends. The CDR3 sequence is CASSFTRGGTLDIQYF. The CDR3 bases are TGTGCCAGCAGTTTCACTAGAGGGGGTACTTTAGACATTCAGTACTTC.

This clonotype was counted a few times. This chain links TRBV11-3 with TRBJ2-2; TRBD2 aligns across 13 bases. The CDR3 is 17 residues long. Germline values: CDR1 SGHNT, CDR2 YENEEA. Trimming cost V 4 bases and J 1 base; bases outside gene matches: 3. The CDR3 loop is CASSSRTSGRNTGELFF. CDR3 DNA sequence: TGTGCCAGCAGCTCCCGGACTAGCGGGAGGAACACCGGGGAGCTGTTTTTT.

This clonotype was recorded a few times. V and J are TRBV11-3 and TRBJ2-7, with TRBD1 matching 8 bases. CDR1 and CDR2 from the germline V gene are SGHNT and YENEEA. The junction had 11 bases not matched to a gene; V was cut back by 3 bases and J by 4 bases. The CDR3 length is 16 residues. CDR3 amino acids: CASSFASGTGEYEQYF. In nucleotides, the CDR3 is TGTGCCAGCAGCTTCGCTTCCGGGACAGGCGAATACGAGCAGTACTTC.

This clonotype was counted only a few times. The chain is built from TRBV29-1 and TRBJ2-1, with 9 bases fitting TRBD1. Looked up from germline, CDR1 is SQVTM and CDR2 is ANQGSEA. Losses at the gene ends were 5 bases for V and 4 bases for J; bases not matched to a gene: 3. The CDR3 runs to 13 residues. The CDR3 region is CSVRTGEYNEQFF. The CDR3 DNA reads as TGCAGCGTTCGGACAGGGGAATACAATGAGCAGTTCTTC.

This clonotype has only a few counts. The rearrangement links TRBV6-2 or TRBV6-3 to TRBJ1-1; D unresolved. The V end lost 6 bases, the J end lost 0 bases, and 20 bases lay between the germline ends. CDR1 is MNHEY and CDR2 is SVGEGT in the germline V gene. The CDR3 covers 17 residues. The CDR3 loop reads CASSLEVGQVMNTEAFF. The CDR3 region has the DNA TGTGCCAGCAGCCTCGAGGTAGGCCAGGTCATGAACACTGAAGCTTTCTTT.

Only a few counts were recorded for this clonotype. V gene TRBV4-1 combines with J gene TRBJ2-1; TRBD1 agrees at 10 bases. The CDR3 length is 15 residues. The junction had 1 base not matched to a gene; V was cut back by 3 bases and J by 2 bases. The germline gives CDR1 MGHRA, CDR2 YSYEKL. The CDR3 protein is CASSHGTGAYNEQFF. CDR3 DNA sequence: TGCGCCAGCAGCCACGGGACAGGGGCCTACAATGAGCAGTTCTTC.

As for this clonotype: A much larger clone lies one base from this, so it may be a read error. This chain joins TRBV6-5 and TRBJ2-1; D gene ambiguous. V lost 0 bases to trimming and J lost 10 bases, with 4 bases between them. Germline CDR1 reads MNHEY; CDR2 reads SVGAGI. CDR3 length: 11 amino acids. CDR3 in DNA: TGTGCCAGCAGTTACTCTAGAGAGCAGTTCTTC. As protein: CASSYSREQFF.

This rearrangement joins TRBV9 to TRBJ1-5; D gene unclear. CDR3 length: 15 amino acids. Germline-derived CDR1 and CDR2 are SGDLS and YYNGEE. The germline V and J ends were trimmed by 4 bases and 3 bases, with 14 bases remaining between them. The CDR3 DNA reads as TGTGCCAGCAGCTTGGGAGGGAACCCCAATCAGCCCCAGCATTTT. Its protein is CASSLGGNPNQPQHF.

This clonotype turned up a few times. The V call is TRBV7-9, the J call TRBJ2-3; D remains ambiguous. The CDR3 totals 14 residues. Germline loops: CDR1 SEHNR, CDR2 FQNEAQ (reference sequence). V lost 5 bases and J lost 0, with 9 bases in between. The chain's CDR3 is CASSAAPSTDTQYF. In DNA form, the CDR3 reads TGTGCCAGCAGCGCGGCACCGAGCACAGATACGCAGTATTTT.

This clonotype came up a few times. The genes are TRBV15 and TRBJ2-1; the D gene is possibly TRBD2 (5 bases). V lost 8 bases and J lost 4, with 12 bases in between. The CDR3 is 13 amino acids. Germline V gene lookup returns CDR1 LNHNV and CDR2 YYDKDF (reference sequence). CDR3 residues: CATSSGLYNEQFF. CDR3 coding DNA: TGTGCCACCTCCAGCGGACTGTACAATGAGCAGTTCTTC.

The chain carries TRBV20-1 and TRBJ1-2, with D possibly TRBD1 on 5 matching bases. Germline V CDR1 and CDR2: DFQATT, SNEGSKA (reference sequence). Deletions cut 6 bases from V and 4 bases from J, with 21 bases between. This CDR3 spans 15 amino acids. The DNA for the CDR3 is TGCAGTGCAGGGTCTCAGGACAACCCTCGCTATGGCTACACCTTC. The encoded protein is CSAGSQDNPRYGYTF.

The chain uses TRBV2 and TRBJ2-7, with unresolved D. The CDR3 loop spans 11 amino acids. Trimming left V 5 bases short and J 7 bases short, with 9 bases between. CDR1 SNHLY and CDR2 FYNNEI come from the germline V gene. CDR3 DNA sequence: TGTGCCAGCAGTCACCCGGGTGAGCAGTACTTC. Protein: CASSHPGEQYF.

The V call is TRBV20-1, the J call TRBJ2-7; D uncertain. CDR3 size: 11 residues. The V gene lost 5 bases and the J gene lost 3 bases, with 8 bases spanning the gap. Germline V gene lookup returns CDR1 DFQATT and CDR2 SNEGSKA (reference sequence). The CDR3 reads CSALEDYEQYF. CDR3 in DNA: TGCAGTGCTTTAGAGGACTACGAGCAGTACTTC.

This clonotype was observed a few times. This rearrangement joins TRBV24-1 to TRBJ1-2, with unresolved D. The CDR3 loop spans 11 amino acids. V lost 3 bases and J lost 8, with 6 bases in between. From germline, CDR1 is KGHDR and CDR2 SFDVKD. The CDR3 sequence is CATSDAGGYTF. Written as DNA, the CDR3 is TGTGCCACCAGTGATGCGGGAGGCTACACCTTC.

The CDR3 sequence: CASSSRSGSSTDTQYF. CDR3 in DNA: TGCGCCAGCAGCTCTAGGAGCGGCTCTAGCACAGATACGCAGTATTTT. The rearrangement links TRBV5-1 to TRBJ2-3, with TRBD2 as a possible D gene (5 bases). The germline V gene has CDR1 SGHRS and CDR2 YFSETQ. V was clipped by 3 bases and J by 0 bases, with 14 bases between them. The CDR3 is made up of 16 amino acids.